This T cell receptor (beta chain) derives from a study of blood T cell repertoires in COVID-19. For the study at large: COVID-19 samples, acute and convalescent, were from the United States, Italy and Spain. PBMCs, B-cell-depleted T cells, or T cells were the source of the cDNA or gDNA that made up the material.

In the original processing: Amplification from reference gene primers served as the basis for estimated nucleated cell counts. This table comes from immunoSEQ multiplex PCR, and its TCRdb copy is limited to in-frame clones, with some not included. That table supplies the V and J calls and clone size; D and trimming were determined from the DNA. This table has around 260,000 clones, approximately 86% appearing once. Seattle enrolled patients during active infection and tracked them longitudinally. CDR1 and CDR2 (germline): MNHEY, SMNVEV (reference sequence). This CDR3 region has 16 residues. V was clipped by 6 bases and J by 0 bases; unmatched bases: 9.

Input material: peripheral blood. This TCR was sampled from a human donor with COVID-19, enrolled during active disease. The donor label of this sample is uncertain. The chain is built from TRBV27 and TRBJ1-1; TRBD1 aligns across 8 bases. CDR3 sequence (DNA): TGTGCCAGCAGACCCTCGCCGACAGGGGTGAACACTGAAGCTTTCTTT. Translating it yields CASRPSPTGVNTEAFF.